This T cell receptor (beta chain) was found in a study of OX40 agonist ivuxolimab in advanced cancers. Whole-study findings and limits: CD8+ T cells were the subset that, on average, had more expanded clones than CD4+.

Profiling relied on immunoSEQ multiplex PCR, and the TCRdb table lists in-frame clones only, not all of them. The sample yields about 67,000 clones, more than 75% seen once. Trimming removed 7 bases from V and 6 bases from J; junction bases left unmatched: 13. CDR1 is SEHNR, CDR2 FQNEAQ, per germline (reference sequence). This CDR3 contains 15 residues. Turning to this clone: Its antigen is not known.

The genes are TRBV7-9 and TRBJ1-2; 8 bases fit TRBD1. Material: CD4+ or CD8+ T cells sorted from blood, obtained in a trial of the OX40 agonist ivuxolimab. This clonotype originated in an adult with an advanced solid tumor such as melanoma, head and neck, liver or kidney cancer. Here the CDR3 DNA reads TGTGCCAGCACGCCCGGGACAGGAGGAAACAATGGCTACACCTTC. It specifies CASTPGTGGNNGYTF. Supplemented by reference TRBV7-9 and TRBJ1-2, the full variable domain reads DTGVSQNPRHKITKRGQNVTFRCDPISEHNRLYWYRQTLGQGPEFLTYFQNEAQLEKSRLLSDRFSAERPKGSFSTLEIQRTEQGDSAMYLCASTPGTGGNNGYTFGSGTRLTVV.